This TCR beta chain was profiled in a study of T cells in Graves' hyperthyroidism and ophthalmopathy. This clonotype was detected many times. Its antigen remains unknown. TCR beta CDR3 regions were amplified from RNA. The TCR CDR3 first-round RT-PCR relied on the HTBI primer set. TCRdb used MiXCR to reprocess the multiplex PCR reads, holding one entry per CDR3 protein. In the table there are tens of thousands of distinct CDR3 sequences, under 70% of which are singletons. Study-wide findings and caveats: Appearing also in blood were most of the thyroid clonotypes expanded above 0.001.

PBMCs were derived from around 10 ml fresh peripheral blood. The CDR3 consists of 15 residues. V dropped 5 bases and J dropped 6; count of bases not matched to a gene: 6. Germline-derived CDR1 and CDR2 are LNHDA and SQIVND (reference sequence). V is TRBV19 and J is TRBJ1-5; 11 nucleotides agree with TRBD1. The TCR was taken from a woman aged 55-70 years with Graves' ophthalmopathy. The sequenced sample consisted of blood. For the CDR3, the DNA is TGTGCCAGTAGTCACCTGGGACAGGGGGGTCAGCCCCAGCATTTT. Protein: CASSHLGQGGQPQHF.